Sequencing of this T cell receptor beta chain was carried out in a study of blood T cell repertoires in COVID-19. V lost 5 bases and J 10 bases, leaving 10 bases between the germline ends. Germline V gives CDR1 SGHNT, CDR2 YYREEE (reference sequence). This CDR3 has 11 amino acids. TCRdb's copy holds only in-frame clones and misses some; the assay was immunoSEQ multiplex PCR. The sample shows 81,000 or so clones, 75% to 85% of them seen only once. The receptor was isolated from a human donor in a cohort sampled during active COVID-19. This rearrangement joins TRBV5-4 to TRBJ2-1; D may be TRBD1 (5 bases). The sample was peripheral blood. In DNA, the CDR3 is TGTGCCAGCAGTCTTGACAGCGAGCAGTTCTTC. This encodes CASSLDSEQFF.